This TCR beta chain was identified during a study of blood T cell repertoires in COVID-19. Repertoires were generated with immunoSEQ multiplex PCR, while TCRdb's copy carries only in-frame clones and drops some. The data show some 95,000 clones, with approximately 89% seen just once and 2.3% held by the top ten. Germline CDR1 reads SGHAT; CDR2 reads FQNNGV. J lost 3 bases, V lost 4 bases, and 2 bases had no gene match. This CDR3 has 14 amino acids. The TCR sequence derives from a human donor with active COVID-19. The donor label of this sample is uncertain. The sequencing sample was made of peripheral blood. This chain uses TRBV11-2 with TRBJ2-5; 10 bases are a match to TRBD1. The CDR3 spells CASSWTGGEETQYF. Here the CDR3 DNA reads TGTGCCAGCAGCTGGACAGGGGGTGAAGAGACCCAGTACTTC.